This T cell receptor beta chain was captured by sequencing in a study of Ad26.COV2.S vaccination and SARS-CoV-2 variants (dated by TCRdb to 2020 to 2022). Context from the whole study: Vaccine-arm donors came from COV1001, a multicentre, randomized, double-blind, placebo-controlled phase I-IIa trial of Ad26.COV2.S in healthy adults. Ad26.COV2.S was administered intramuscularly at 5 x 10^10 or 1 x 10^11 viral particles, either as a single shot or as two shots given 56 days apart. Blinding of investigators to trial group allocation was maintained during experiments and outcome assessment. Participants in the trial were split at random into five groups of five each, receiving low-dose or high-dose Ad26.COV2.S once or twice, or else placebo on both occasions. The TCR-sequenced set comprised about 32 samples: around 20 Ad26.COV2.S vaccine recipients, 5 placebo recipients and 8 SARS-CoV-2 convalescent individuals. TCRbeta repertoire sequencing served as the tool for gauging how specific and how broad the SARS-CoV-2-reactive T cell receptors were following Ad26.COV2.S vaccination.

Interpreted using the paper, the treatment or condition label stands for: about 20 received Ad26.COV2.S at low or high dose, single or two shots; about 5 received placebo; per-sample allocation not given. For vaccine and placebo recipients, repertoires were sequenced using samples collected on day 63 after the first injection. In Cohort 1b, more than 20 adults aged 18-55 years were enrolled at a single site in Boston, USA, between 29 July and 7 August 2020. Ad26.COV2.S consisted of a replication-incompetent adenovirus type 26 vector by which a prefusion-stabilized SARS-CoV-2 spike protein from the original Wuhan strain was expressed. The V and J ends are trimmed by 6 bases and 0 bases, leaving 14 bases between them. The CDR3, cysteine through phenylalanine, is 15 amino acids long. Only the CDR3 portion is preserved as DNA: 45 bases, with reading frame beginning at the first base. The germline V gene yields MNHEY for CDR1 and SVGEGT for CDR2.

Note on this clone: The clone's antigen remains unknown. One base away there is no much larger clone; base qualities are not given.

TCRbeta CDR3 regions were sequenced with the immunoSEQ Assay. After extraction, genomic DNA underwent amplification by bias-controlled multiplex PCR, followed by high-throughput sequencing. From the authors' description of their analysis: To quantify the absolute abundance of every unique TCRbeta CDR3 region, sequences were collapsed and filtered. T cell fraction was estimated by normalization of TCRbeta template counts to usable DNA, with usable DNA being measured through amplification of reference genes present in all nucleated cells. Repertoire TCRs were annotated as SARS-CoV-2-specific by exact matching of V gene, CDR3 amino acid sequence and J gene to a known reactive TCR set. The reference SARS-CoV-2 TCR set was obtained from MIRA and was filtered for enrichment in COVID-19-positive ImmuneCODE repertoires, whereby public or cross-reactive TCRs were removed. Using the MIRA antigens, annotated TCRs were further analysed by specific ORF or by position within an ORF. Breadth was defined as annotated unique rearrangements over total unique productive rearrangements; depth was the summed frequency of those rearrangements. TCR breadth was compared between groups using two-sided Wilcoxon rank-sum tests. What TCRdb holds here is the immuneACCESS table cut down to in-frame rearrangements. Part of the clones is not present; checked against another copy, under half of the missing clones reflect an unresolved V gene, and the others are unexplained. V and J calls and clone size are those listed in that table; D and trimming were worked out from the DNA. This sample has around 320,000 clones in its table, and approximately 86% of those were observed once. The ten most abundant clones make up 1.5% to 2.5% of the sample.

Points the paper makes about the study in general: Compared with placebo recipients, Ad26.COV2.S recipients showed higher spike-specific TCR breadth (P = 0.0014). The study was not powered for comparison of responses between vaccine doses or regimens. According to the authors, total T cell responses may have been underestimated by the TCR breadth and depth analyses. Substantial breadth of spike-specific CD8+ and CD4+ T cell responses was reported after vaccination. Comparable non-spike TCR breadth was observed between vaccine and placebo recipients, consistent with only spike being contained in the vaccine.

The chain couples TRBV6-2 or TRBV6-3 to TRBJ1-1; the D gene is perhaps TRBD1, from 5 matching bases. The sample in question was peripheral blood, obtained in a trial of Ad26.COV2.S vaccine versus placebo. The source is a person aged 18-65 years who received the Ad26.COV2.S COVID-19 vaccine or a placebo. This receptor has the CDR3 CASRPLAGLNTEAFF. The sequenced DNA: TGTGCCAGCAGGCCTTTAGCGGGACTGAACACTGAAGCTTTCTTT.